A single sample is the source of the 14 T cell receptor beta chains below, sequenced in a study of blood T cell repertoires in COVID-19. The data were produced by immunoSEQ multiplex PCR, yet TCRdb's version contains in-frame clones alone and is incomplete. Seen here are hundreds of thousands of clones, approximately 90% observed once, and the top ten hold 10%. Material: PBMCs or T cells enriched from blood (not recorded which). The receptors were gathered from a woman aged 45-60 years who had recovered from COVID-19.

This clone has a single count. The chain has TRBV7-9 and TRBJ1-1, with unresolved D. Trimming left V 1 base short and J 0 bases short, with 9 bases between. The germline V gene has CDR1 SEHNR and CDR2 FQNEAQ (reference sequence). This CDR3 has 15 amino acids. The CDR3 here is CASSLVGVMNTEAFF. The CDR3 nucleotides read TGTGCCAGCAGCTTAGTCGGGGTAATGAACACTGAAGCTTTCTTT.

This clone has only a few counts. This chain uses TRBV4-3 with TRBJ2-1; the match to TRBD2 covers 11 bases. CDR1 is LGHNA and CDR2 is YSLEER in the germline V gene. This CDR3 is built from 17 residues. Trimming at V came to 0 bases and at J to 2 bases, leaving 3 bases not matched to a gene. For the CDR3, the DNA is TGCGCCAGCAGCCAAGATGGGACTAGCGGAGCCTACAATGAGCAGTTCTTC. Translated, it gives CASSQDGTSGAYNEQFF.

The chain uses TRBV30 and TRBJ1-3; D unclear. The CDR3 covers 14 residues. Trimming removed 4 bases from V and 0 bases from J, with 10 bases in between. Germline V gives CDR1 GTSNPN, CDR2 SVGIG (reference sequence). Here the CDR3 reads CAWMGRRSGNTIYF. The CDR3 DNA follows: TGTGCCTGGATGGGGAGGCGCTCTGGAAACACCATATATTTT. Looking up the rest from reference TRBV30 and TRBJ1-3 gives the full variable domain: SQTIHQWPATLVQPVGSPLSLECTVEGTSNPNLYWYRQAAGRGLQLLFYSVGIGQISSEVPQNLSASRPQDRQFILSSKKLLLSDSGFYLCAWMGRRSGNTIYFGEGSWLTVV.

The V gene is TRBV12-3 or TRBV12-4, the J gene TRBJ2-7; D is ambiguous. This CDR3 spans 12 amino acids. V lost 4 bases and J lost 5, with 9 bases in between. CDR3 loop: CASSSRGHEQYF. CDR3 DNA sequence: TGTGCCAGCAGTTCAAGAGGTCACGAGCAGTACTTC.

The chain couples TRBV27 to TRBJ2-2, with 7 positions matching TRBD1. Losses at the gene ends were 2 bases for V and 0 bases for J; bases not matched to a gene: 6. CDR3 length: 17 amino acids. CDR1 and CDR2 (germline): MNHEY, SMNVEV (reference sequence). CDR3 sequence: CASSLGTALANTGELFF. The CDR3 DNA reads TGTGCCAGCAGTTTAGGGACAGCCTTAGCGAACACCGGGGAGCTGTTTTTT.

This chain uses TRBV27 with TRBJ2-6; D possibly corresponds to TRBD1 (5 bases). V shed 6 bases and J shed 0 bases, with 12 bases lying between them. CDR3 length equals 16 residues. Germline lookup yields CDR1 MNHEY and CDR2 SMNVEV (reference sequence). The CDR3 nucleotides are TGTGCCAGCAGCCCCGTTGGGGCCTCTGGGGCCAACGTCCTGACTTTC. Amino acid sequence: CASSPVGASGANVLTF.

CDR3 loop: CASSSNFGYGYTF. The CDR3 nucleotides are TGTGCCAGCAGTTCTAATTTCGGCTATGGCTACACCTTC. V usage is TRBV12-3 or TRBV12-4 and J usage is TRBJ1-2, with D hard to call. This CDR3 contains 13 residues. The ends were cut back, 4 bases at V and 4 bases at J, with 10 bases in the middle.

The chain joins TRBV12-3 or TRBV12-4 to TRBJ2-2; D perhaps matches TRBD2 (6 bases). Trimming pared 7 bases from V and 7 bases from J, leaving 10 bases between. This CDR3 spans 12 amino acids. The CDR3 loop is CASIIGGGELFF. The CDR3, as DNA: TGTGCCAGCATTATCGGGGGCGGGGAGCTGTTTTTT.

J is TRBJ2-7 and V is TRBV28, with unresolved D. This CDR3 spans 13 amino acids. From germline, CDR1 is MDHEN and CDR2 SYDVKM. Trimming pared 2 bases from V and 7 bases from J, leaving 12 bases between. This CDR3 is CASSLRQSFEQYF. The CDR3 DNA sequence: TGTGCCAGCAGTTTACGTCAGTCCTTTGAGCAGTACTTC.

The chain combines TRBV9 with TRBJ1-6; 9 nucleotides line up with TRBD1. With V trimmed by 2 bases and J by 9 bases, 6 bases remained unmatched. Germline V gives CDR1 SGDLS, CDR2 YYNGEE. This CDR3 spans 15 amino acids. CDR3 nucleotides: TGTGCCAGCAGCGTTGGACAGGGGTCAGGTTCACCCCTCCACTTT. It encodes CASSVGQGSGSPLHF. The entire variable domain, with the rest obtained from reference TRBV9 and TRBJ1-6, is as follows: DSGVTQTPKHLITATGQRVTLRCSPRSGDLSVYWYQQSLDQGLQFLIQYYNGEERAKGNILERFSAQQFPDLHSELNLSSLELGDSALYFCASSVGQGSGSPLHFGNGTRLTVT.

The CDR3 coding sequence is TGTGCCAGCTCACCACGGGGACTAGCGGGGGGCAATGAGCAGTTCTTC. Its translation: CASSPRGLAGGNEQFF. The chain uses TRBV18 and TRBJ2-1; 15 bases are a match to TRBD2. Looked up from germline, CDR1 is KGHSH and CDR2 is LQKENI. The CDR3 loop spans 16 amino acids. V trimming: 1 base; J trimming: 6 bases; junction bases outside the gene matches: 1.

This clone was counted once. The chain links TRBV19 to TRBJ1-2; 8 bases fit TRBD1. This CDR3 has 15 residues. Germline CDR1 and CDR2: LNHDA and SQIVND (reference sequence). V was pared by 5 bases and J by 0 bases, with 5 bases of the junction left unmatched. CDR3 coding DNA: TGTGCCAGTAGTTTCCAGACAGGGGCTAACTATGGCTACACCTTC. Its protein is CASSFQTGANYGYTF.

The chain recombines TRBV27 with TRBJ2-1, with 8 bases that match TRBD2. V shed 2 bases, J shed 6 bases, and the junction held 6 bases outside the gene matches. The CDR3 has 15 amino acids. The germline CDR1 and CDR2 sequences are MNHEY and SMNVEV (reference sequence). This CDR3 reads CASSLDGGGTNEQFF. CDR3 coding DNA: TGTGCCAGCAGTTTAGACGGGGGGGGAACCAATGAGCAGTTCTTC.

The chain joins TRBV11-2 to TRBJ2-5; TRBD2 aligns across 8 bases. The CDR3 is 15 amino acids. V shed 5 bases and J 5 bases; nucleotides not matched to a gene: 10. Germline V CDR1 and CDR2: SGHAT, FQNNGV. CDR3 amino acids: CASSTPGGVGETQYF. The CDR3 DNA is TGTGCCAGCAGCACCCCGGGGGGGGTCGGGGAGACCCAGTACTTC. Drawing the rest from reference TRBV11-2 and TRBJ2-5, the complete variable domain is EAGVAQSPRYKIIEKRQSVAFWCNPISGHATLYWYQQILGQGPKLLIQFQNNGVVDDSQLPKDRFSAERLKGVDSTLKIQPAKLEDSAVYLCASSTPGGVGETQYFGPGTRLLVL.